This entry describes one TCR beta chain. Its antigen is unknown. These data originate in a study of cytomegalovirus exposure and HLA in healthy donors. Study context: Within an early data release were around 87 million unique TCRs drawn from HLA-typed donors.

The PCR was carried out with 60 Vbeta primers and 13 Jbeta primers. Assay used: immunoSEQ multiplex PCR; TCRdb lists only in-frame clones, some missing. The data hold 90,000 to 110,000 clones, with 69% observed a single time. Trimming stripped 8 bases from V and 4 bases from J, with 8 bases between. The CDR3 has 11 residues. The germline V gene has CDR1 LNHDA and CDR2 SQIVND (reference sequence). Study-level points and caveats: Fewer N-insertions than the roughly 630-donor mean were reportedly shown by an Asian-associated ancestry cluster in a later analysis.

This sequence was found in a man younger than 45 in good health and CMV-seronegative. The rearrangement joins TRBV19 to TRBJ2-5; D is perhaps TRBD2 (5 bases). Sequencing was performed on PBMCs. The CDR3 DNA reads TGTGCCAGTGGCGGAGGAGAGACCCAGTACTTC. It is translated as CASGGGETQYF.